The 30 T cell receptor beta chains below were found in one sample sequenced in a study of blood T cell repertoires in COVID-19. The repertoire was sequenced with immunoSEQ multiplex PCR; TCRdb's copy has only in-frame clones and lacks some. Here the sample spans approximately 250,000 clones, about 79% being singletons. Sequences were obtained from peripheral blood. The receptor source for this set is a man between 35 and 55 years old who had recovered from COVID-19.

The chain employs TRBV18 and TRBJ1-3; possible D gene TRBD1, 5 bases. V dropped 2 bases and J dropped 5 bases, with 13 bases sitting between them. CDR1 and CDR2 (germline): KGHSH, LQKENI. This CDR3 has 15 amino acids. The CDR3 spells CASSPAGTDRNTIYF. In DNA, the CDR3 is TGTGCCAGCTCACCAGCGGGGACCGACCGAAACACCATATATTTT.

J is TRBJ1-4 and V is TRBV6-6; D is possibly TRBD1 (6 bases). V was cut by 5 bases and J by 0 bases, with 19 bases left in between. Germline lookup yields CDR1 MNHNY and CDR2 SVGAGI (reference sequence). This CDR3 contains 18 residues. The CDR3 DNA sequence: TGTGCCAGCAGTCCGCAACCGGGACAAATTGCAACTAATGAAAAACTGTTTTTT. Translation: CASSPQPGQIATNEKLFF.

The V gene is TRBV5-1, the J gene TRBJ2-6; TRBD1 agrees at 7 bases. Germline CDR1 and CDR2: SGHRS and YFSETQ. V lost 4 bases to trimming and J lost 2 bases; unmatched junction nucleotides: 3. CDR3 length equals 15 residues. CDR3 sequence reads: CASSRGQAGANVLTF. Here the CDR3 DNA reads TGCGCCAGCAGCCGCGGACAGGCTGGGGCCAACGTCCTGACTTTC.

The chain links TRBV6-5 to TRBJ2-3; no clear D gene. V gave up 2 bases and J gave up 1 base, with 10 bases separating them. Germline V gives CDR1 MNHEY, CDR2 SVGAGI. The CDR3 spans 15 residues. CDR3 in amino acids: CASSYQSRGTDTQYF. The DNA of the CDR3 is TGTGCCAGCAGTTACCAGTCTCGTGGCACAGATACGCAGTATTTT.

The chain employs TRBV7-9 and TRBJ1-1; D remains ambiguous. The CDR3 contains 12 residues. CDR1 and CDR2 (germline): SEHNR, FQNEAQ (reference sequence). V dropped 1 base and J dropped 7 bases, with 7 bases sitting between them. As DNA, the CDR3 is TGTGCCAGCAGCTTAGGGAGACGTGAAGCTTTCTTT. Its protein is CASSLGRREAFF.

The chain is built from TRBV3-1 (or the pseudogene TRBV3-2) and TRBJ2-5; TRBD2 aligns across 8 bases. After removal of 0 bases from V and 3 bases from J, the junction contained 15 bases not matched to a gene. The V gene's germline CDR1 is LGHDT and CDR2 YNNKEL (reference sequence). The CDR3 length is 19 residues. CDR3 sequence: CASSQDDLWASGHKETQYF. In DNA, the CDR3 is TGTGCCAGCAGCCAAGATGATCTCTGGGCTAGCGGGCATAAAGAGACCCAGTACTTC.

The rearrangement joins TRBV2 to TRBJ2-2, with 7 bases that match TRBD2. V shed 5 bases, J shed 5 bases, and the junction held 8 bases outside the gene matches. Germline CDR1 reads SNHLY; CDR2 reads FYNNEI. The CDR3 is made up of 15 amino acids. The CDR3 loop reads CASSILAGATGELFF. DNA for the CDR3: TGTGCCAGCAGTATTCTGGCGGGAGCGACCGGGGAGCTGTTTTTT.

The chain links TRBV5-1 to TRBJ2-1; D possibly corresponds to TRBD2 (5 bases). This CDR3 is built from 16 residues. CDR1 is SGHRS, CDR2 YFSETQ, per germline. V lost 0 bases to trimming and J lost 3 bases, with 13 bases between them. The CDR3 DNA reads TGCGCCAGCAGCTTGGCGAGCACTAGAAACTACAATGAGCAGTTCTTC. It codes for CASSLASTRNYNEQFF.

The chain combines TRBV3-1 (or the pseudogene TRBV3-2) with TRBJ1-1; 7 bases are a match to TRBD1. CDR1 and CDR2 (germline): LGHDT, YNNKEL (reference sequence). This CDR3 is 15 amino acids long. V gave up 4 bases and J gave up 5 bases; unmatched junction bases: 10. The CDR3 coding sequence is TGTGCCAGCAGCCCAGGGGGGCAGGGTCGGACTGAAGCTTTCTTT. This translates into CASSPGGQGRTEAFF.

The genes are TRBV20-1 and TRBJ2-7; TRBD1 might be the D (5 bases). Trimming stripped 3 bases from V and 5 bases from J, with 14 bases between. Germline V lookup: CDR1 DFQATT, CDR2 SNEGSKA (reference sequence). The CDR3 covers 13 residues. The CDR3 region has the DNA TGCAGTGCTAGTCCCAGGGCTGGGGACGAGCAGTACTTC. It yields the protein CSASPRAGDEQYF.

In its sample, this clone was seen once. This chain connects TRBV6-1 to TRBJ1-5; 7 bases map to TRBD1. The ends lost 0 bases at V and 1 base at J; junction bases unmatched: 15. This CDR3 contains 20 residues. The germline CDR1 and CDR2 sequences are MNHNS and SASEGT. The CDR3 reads CASSEALQGQISLSNQPQHF. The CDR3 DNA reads TGTGCCAGCAGTGAAGCGCTTCAGGGACAGATCTCATTGAGCAATCAGCCCCAGCATTTT.

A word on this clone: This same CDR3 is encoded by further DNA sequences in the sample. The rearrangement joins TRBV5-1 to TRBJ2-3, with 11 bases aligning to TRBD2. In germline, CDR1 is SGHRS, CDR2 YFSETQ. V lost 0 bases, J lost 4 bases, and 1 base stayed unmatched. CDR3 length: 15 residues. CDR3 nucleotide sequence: TGCGCCAGCAGCTTGGGACTAGCGGGATCAGATACGCAGTATTTT. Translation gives CASSLGLAGSDTQYF.

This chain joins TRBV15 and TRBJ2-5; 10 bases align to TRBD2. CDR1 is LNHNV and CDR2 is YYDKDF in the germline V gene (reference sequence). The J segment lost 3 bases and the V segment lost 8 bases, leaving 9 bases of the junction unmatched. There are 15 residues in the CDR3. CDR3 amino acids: CATHGGLAGEETQYF. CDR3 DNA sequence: TGTGCCACCCATGGCGGGCTAGCGGGAGAAGAGACCCAGTACTTC.

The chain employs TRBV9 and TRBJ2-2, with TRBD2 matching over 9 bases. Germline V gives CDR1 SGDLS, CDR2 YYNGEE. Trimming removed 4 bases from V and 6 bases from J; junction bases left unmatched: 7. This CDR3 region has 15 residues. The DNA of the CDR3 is TGTGCCAGCAGCCCCCAGCGGGAGGTAGCCGGGGAGCTGTTTTTT. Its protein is CASSPQREVAGELFF.

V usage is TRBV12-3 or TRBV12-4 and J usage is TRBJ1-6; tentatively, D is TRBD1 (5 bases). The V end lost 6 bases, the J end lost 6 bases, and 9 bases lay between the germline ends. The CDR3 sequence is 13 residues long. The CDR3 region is CASRGTGNSPLHF. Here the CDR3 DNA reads TGTGCCAGCAGAGGGACTGGTAATTCACCCCTCCACTTT.

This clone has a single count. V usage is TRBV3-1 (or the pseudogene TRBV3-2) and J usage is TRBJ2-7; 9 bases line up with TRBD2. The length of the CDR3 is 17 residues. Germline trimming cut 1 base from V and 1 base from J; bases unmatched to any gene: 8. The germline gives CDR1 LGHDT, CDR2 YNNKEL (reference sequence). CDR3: CASSQGWLAGTSYEQYF. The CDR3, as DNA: TGTGCCAGCAGCCAAGGTTGGCTAGCGGGGACATCCTACGAGCAGTACTTC.

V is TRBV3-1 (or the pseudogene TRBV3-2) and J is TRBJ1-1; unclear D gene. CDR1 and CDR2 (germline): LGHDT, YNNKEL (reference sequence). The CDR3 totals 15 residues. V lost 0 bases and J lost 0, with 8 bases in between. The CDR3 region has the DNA TGTGCCAGCAGCCAAGATGGTAGAATGAACACTGAAGCTTTCTTT. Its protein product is CASSQDGRMNTEAFF.

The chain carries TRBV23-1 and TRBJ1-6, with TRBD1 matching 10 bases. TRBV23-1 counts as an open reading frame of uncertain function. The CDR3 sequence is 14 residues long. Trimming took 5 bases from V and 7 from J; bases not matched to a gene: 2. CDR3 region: CASSGTGDNSPLHF. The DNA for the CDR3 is TGCGCCAGCAGTGGGACAGGGGACAATTCACCCCTCCACTTT.

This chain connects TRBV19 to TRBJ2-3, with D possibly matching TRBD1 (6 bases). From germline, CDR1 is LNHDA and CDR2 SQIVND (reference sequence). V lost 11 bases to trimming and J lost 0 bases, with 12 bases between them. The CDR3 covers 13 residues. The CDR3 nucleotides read TGTGCCGGGAACAGGGCTAGCACAGATACGCAGTATTTT. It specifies CAGNRASTDTQYF.

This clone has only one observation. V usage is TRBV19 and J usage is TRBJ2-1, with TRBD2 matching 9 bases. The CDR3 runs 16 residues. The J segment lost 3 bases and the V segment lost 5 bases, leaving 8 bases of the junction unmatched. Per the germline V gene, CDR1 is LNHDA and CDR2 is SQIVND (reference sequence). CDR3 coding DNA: TGTGCCAGTAGTCTAATAGCGGGAGCAGGCTACAATGAGCAGTTCTTC. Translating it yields CASSLIAGAGYNEQFF.

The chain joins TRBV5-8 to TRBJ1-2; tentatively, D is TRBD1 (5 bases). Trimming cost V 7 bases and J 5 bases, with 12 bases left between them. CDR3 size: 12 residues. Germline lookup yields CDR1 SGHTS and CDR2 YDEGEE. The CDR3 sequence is CASSRRGYGYTF. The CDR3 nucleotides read TGTGCCAGCTCCCGACGGGGGTATGGCTACACCTTC. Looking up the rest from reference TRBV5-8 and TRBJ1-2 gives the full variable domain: EAGVTQSPTHLIKTRGQQATLRCSPISGHTSVYWYQQALGLGLQFLLWYDEGEERNRGNFPPRFSGRQFPNYSSELNVNALELEDSALYLCASSRRGYGYTFGSGTRLTVV.

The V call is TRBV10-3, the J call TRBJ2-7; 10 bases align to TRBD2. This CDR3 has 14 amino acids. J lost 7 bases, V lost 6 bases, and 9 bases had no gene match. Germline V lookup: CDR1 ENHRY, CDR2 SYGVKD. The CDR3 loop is CAISGLAGVGEQYF. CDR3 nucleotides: TGTGCCATCAGCGGGCTAGCGGGAGTAGGAGAGCAGTACTTC.

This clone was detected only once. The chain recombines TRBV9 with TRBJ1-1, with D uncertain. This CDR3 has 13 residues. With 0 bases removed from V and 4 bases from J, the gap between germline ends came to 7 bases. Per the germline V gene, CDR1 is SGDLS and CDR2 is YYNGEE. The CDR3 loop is CASSVARSTEAFF. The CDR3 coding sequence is TGTGCCAGCAGCGTAGCACGGAGCACTGAAGCTTTCTTT.

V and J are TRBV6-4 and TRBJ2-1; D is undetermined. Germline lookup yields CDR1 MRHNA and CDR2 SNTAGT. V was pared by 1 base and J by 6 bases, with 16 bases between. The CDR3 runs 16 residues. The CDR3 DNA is TGTGCCAGCAGTGACTACCCTACTCCTCCGGGCAATGAGCAGTTCTTC. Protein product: CASSDYPTPPGNEQFF.

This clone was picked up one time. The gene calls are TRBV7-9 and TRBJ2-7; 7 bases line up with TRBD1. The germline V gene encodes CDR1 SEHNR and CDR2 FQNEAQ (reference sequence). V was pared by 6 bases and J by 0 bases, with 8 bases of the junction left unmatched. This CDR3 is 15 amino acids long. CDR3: CASRPTGESSYEQYF. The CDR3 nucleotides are TGTGCCAGCAGACCAACAGGGGAGAGCTCCTACGAGCAGTACTTC.

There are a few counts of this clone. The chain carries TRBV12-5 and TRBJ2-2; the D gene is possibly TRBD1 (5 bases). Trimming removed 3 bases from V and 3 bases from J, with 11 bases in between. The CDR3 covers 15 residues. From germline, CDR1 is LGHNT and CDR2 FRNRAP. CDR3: CASGLSRVDTGELFF. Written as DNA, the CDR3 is TGTGCTAGTGGTTTATCCAGGGTGGACACCGGGGAGCTGTTTTTT.

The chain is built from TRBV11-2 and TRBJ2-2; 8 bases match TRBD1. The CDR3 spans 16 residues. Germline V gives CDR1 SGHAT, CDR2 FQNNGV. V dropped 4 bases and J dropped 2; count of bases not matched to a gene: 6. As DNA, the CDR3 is TGTGCCAGCAGCTCCCTCGACAGGGGAAACACCGGGGAGCTGTTTTTT. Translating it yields CASSSLDRGNTGELFF.

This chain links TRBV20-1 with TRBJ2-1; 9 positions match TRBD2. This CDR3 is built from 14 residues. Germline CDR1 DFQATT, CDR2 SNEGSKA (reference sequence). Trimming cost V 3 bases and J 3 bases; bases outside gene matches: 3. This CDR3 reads CSASSSGVYNEQFF. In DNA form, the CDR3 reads TGCAGTGCTAGTTCTAGCGGGGTCTACAATGAGCAGTTCTTC.

CDR3 residues: CASSLHPEGVSSYEQYF. CDR3 DNA: TGCGCCAGCAGCTTGCACCCTGAGGGGGTGAGCTCCTACGAGCAGTACTTC. The genes are TRBV5-1 and TRBJ2-7; D perhaps matches TRBD1 (6 bases). The germline gives CDR1 SGHRS, CDR2 YFSETQ. V gave up 1 base and J gave up 0 bases, with 17 bases separating them. CDR3 size: 17 residues.

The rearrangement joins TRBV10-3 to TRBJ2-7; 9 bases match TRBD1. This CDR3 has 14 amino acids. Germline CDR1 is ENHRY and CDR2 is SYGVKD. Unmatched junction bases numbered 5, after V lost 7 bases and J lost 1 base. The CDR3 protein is CAITSGTGSYEQYF. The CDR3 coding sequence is TGTGCCATCACCTCCGGGACAGGGTCCTACGAGCAGTACTTC.